The following is a T cell receptor beta chain sequence with its context. How the authors handled the data: For nucleated cells, counts were estimated from reference gene primer amplification. Measured with immunoSEQ multiplex PCR; TCRdb has only the in-frame clones, and not every one. Clone size and the V and J calls come from that table; the DNA yielded D and trimming. The table records 200,000 to 250,000 clones, 80% to 90% of them present only once. The sample originates from a study of blood T cell repertoires in COVID-19. Study context: COVID-19 samples collected from the United States, Italy and Spain covered acute and convalescent phases. T cells, B-cell-depleted T cells, or PBMCs supplied cDNA or gDNA.

The germline CDR1 and CDR2 sequences are SEHNR and FQNEAQ (reference sequence). CDR3 size: 16 residues. V shed 3 bases and J shed 7 bases, with 16 bases lying between them. The receptor comes from a man over 45 with active or convalescent COVID-19. The chain links TRBV7-9 to TRBJ1-6; D is perhaps TRBD1 (5 bases). Sequenced material: peripheral blood. The CDR3 sequence is CASSFGGGTENSPLHF. For the CDR3, the DNA is TGTGCCAGCAGCTTTGGTGGGGGGACCGAGAATTCACCCCTCCACTTT.